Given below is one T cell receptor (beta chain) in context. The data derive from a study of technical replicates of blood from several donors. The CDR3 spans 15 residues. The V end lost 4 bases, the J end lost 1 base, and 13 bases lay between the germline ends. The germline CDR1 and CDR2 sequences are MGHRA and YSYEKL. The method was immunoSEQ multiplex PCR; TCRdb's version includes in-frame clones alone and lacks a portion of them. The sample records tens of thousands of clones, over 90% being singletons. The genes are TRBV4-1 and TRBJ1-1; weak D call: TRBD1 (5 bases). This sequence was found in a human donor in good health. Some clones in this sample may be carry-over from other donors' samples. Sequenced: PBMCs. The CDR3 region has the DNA TGCGCCAGCAGCCGCAGCCTTGACAGGAACACTGAAGCTTTCTTT. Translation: CASSRSLDRNTEAFF.